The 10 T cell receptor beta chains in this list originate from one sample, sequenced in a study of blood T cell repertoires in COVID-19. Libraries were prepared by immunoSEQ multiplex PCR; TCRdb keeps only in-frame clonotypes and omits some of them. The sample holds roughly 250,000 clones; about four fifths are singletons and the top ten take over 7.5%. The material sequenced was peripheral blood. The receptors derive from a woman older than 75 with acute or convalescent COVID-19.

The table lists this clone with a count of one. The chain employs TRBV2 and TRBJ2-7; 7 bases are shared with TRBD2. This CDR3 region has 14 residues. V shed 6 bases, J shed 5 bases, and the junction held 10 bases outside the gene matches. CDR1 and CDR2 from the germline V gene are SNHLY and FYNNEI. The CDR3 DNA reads TGTGCCAGCAGGAGGTTAAGCGGGGATAACGAGCAGTACTTC. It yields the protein CASRRLSGDNEQYF.

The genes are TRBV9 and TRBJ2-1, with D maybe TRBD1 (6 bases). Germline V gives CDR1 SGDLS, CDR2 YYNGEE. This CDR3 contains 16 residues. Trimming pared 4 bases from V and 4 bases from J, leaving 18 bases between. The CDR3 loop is CASSPGRSRGYNEQFF. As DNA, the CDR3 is TGTGCCAGCAGCCCGGGGCGGTCGAGGGGGTACAATGAGCAGTTCTTC.

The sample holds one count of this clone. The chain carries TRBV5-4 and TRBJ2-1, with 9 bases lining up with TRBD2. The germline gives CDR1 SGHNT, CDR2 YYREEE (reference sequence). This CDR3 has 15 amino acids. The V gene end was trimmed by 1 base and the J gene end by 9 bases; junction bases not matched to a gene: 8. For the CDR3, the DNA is TGTGCCAGCAGCTTGCGGCGGGGGGGCAAACTTGAGCAGTTCTTC. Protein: CASSLRRGGKLEQFF.

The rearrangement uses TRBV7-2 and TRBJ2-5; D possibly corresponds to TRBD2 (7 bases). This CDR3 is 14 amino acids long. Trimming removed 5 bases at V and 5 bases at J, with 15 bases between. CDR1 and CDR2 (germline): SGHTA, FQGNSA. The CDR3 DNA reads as TGTGCCAGCAGCCTCTTGGGGGGGGCCGAGACCCAGTACTTC. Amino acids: CASSLLGGAETQYF.

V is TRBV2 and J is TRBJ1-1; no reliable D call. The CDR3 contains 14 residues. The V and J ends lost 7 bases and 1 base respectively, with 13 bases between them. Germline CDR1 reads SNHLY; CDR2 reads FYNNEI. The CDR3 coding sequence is TGTGCCAGCACCGCGTTGGGAGGGAACACTGAAGCTTTCTTT. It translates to CASTALGGNTEAFF.

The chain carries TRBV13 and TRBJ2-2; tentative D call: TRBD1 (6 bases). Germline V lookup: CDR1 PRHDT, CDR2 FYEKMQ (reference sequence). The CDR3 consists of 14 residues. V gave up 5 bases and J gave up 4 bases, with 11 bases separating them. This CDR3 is CASSPGHFTGELFF. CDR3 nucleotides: TGTGCCAGCAGCCCGGGACACTTCACCGGGGAGCTGTTTTTT.

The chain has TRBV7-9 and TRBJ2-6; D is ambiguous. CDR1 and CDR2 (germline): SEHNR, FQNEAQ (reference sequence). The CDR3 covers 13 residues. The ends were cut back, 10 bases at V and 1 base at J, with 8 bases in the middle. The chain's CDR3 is CATTLSGANVLTF. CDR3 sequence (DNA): TGTGCCACAACTCTTTCTGGGGCCAACGTCCTGACTTTC.

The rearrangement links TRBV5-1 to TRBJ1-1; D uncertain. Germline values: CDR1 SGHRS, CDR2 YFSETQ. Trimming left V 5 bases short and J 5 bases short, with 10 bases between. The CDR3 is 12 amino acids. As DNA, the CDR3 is TGCGCCAGCAGTTCGGGGTTAACTGAAGCTTTCTTT. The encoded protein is CASSSGLTEAFF.

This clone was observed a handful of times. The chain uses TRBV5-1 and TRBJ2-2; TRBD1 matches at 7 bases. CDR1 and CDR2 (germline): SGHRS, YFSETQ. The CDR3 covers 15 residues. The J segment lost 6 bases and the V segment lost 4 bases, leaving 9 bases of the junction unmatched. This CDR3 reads CASSLWTGRAGELFF. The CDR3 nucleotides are TGCGCCAGCAGCCTGTGGACAGGTCGGGCCGGGGAGCTGTTTTTT.

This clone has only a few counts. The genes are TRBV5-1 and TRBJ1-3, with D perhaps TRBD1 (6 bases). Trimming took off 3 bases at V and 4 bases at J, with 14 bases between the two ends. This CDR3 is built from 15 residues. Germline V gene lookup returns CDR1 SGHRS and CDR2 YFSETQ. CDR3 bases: TGCGCCAGCAGCTCTGCAGGGGAGGGAGGAAACACCATATATTTT. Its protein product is CASSSAGEGGNTIYF.